The 19 T cell receptor beta chains in this list originate from one sample, sequenced in a study of Ad26.COV2.S vaccination and SARS-CoV-2 variants. Treatment meaning: roughly 18 received Ad26.COV2.S at low or high dose, single or two shots; roughly five received placebo; per-sample allocation not given. The study sampled participants on day 63 after the first vaccine or placebo injection. Libraries were prepared by immunoSEQ multiplex PCR; TCRdb keeps only in-frame clonotypes and omits some of them. The table lists 300,000 to 400,000 clones, more than 85% of them singletons. This specimen was peripheral blood, taken in a trial of Ad26.COV2.S vaccine versus placebo. These receptors all stem from a person aged 18-65 years who received the Ad26.COV2.S COVID-19 vaccine or a placebo.

The chain employs TRBV6-5 and TRBJ2-3; either TRBD1 or TRBD2 may fit D (5 bases each). CDR1 and CDR2 (germline): MNHEY, SVGAGI. V lost 5 bases, J lost 1 base, and 10 bases lay in between. The CDR3 covers 14 residues. The CDR3 region has the DNA TGTGCCAGCAGTCGCCGGGACGGCACAGATACGCAGTATTTT. Its translation is CASSRRDGTDTQYF.

This rearrangement joins TRBV6-9 to TRBJ1-1; D gene unclear. Germline V gene data show CDR1 as MNHGY and CDR2 as SVAAGI. V was cut by 2 bases and J by 0 bases, with 16 bases left in between. This CDR3 region has 17 residues. This CDR3 reads CASSYLPHFYMNTEAFF. CDR3 DNA sequence: TGTGCCAGCAGTTATCTTCCCCACTTTTACATGAACACTGAAGCTTTCTTT.

V is TRBV6-1 and J is TRBJ1-1, with D perhaps matching TRBD1 (5 bases). V lost 0 bases and J 5 bases, leaving 22 bases between the germline ends. Germline-derived CDR1 and CDR2 are MNHNS and SASEGT. The CDR3 consists of 18 residues. The CDR3 sequence is CASSEAGRDEWRWTEAFF. Written as DNA, the CDR3 is TGTGCCAGCAGTGAAGCGGGGCGGGATGAATGGCGGTGGACTGAAGCTTTCTTT.

This clone was seen just once. The chain uses TRBV11-2 and TRBJ2-1; D gene unclear. The CDR3 covers 16 residues. Germline V gene sequence: CDR1 SGHAT, CDR2 FQNNGV. V lost 6 bases and J 6 bases, leaving 21 bases between the germline ends. CDR3 DNA: TGTGCCAGCAGTTCTTTTGGGCAATTTTACCCCAATGAGCAGTTCTTC. This sequence encodes CASSSFGQFYPNEQFF.

V and J are TRBV5-1 and TRBJ1-1; no clear D. Trimming pared 0 bases from V and 1 base from J, leaving 10 bases between. Germline loops: CDR1 SGHRS, CDR2 YFSETQ. The CDR3 spans 15 residues. The CDR3 loop is CASSLVPGSNTEAFF. CDR3 nucleotide sequence: TGCGCCAGCAGCTTGGTGCCGGGATCGAACACTGAAGCTTTCTTT.

The chain recombines TRBV5-1 with TRBJ2-7; D uncertain. CDR1 is SGHRS, CDR2 YFSETQ, per germline. V was pared by 4 bases and J by 3 bases, with 14 bases between. This CDR3 spans 14 amino acids. The CDR3 loop is CASSPRAENYEQYF. CDR3 sequence (DNA): TGCGCCAGCAGCCCCCGGGCGGAGAACTACGAGCAGTACTTC.

This chain links TRBV6-2 or TRBV6-3 with TRBJ2-7, with D hard to call. CDR1 is MNHEY and CDR2 is SVGEGT in the germline V gene. The ends were cut back, 4 bases at V and 3 bases at J, with 13 bases in the middle. This CDR3 region has 14 residues. CDR3 residues: CASSWIGPNYEQYF. The CDR3 bases are TGTGCCAGCAGTTGGATAGGTCCTAACTACGAGCAGTACTTC.

This clone was picked up one time. The chain uses TRBV12-5 and TRBJ2-7; D is possibly TRBD1 (5 bases). This CDR3 has 13 amino acids. V was clipped by 8 bases and J by 3 bases, with 14 bases between them. The germline V gene has CDR1 LGHNT and CDR2 FRNRAP. The CDR3 coding sequence is TGTGCTAGTCATCTGGACACAAACTACGAGCAGTACTTC. As protein: CASHLDTNYEQYF.

The chain uses TRBV7-2 and TRBJ1-5; 7 bases are shared with TRBD1. From germline, CDR1 is SGHTA and CDR2 FQGNSA. Trimming removed 5 bases from V and 1 base from J; junction bases left unmatched: 5. The CDR3 totals 15 residues. The chain's CDR3 is CASSPSGQSNQPQHF. CDR3 bases: TGTGCCAGCAGCCCGTCGGGACAGAGCAATCAGCCCCAGCATTTT.

V gene TRBV29-1 combines with J gene TRBJ1-1; TRBD1 is a possible D gene (5 bases). V was cut by 3 bases and J by 3 bases, with 17 bases left in between. CDR3 length equals 15 residues. Per the germline V gene, CDR1 is SQVTM and CDR2 is ANQGSEA. CDR3 nucleotide sequence: TGCAGCGTTGACACCTCGCAGGGAGGTGACACTGAAGCTTTCTTT. It specifies CSVDTSQGGDTEAFF.

The chain combines TRBV5-4 with TRBJ2-1; a weak D match, TRBD2 (7 bases). The CDR3 totals 15 residues. Per germline, CDR1 SGHNT and CDR2 YYREEE (reference sequence). The ends were cut back, 1 base at V and 5 bases at J, with 13 bases in the middle. CDR3 bases: TGTGCCAGCAGCTTGTTTACAGGGACTAACAATGAGCAGTTCTTC. This sequence encodes CASSLFTGTNNEQFF.

The table lists this clone with a count of one. One end of the junction fails to match germline, which may point to a read error. This chain connects TRBV6-2 or TRBV6-3 to TRBJ2-7; D is unresolved. The germline CDR1 and CDR2 sequences are MNHEY and SVGEGT. The CDR3 runs to 12 residues. The CDR3 spells CASSYISDEQYF. The CDR3 DNA sequence: TGTGCCAGCAGTTATATCTCCGACGAGCAGTACTTC.

V usage is TRBV29-1 and J usage is TRBJ1-1, with 7 bases fitting TRBD1. CDR3 size: 13 residues. V was pared by 7 bases and J by 4 bases, with 9 bases of the junction left unmatched. Per the germline V gene, CDR1 is SQVTM and CDR2 is ANQGSEA. The CDR3 DNA sequence: TGCAGCGCTACGACAGGGAGAGTCACTGAAGCTTTCTTT. It translates to CSATTGRVTEAFF.

V and J are TRBV10-3 and TRBJ2-5; no definite D call. Trimming removed 3 bases at V and 5 bases at J, with 13 bases between. The CDR3 has 14 residues. The germline V gene encodes CDR1 ENHRY and CDR2 SYGVKD. CDR3 bases: TGTGCCATCAGTGACCCCGGCCGCATGGAGACCCAGTACTTC. Its protein is CAISDPGRMETQYF.

V usage is TRBV6-1 and J usage is TRBJ1-4; D may be TRBD1 (5 bases). Germline lookup yields CDR1 MNHNS and CDR2 SASEGT. This CDR3 comprises 15 residues. V was cut by 5 bases and J by 0 bases, with 10 bases left in between. CDR3 region: CASSSHRTTNEKLFF. DNA for the CDR3: TGTGCCAGCAGTTCTCACAGGACAACTAATGAAAAACTGTTTTTT.

V and J are TRBV7-8 and TRBJ2-6, with D unresolved. Trimming left V 0 bases short and J 0 bases short, with 0 bases between. CDR1 is SGHVS, CDR2 FQNEAQ, per germline. The CDR3 has 14 amino acids. This CDR3 is CASSLASGANVLTF. The DNA of the CDR3 is TGTGCCAGCAGCTTAGCCTCTGGGGCCAACGTCCTGACTTTC.

The chain carries TRBV10-3 and TRBJ1-5; maybe TRBD1 (6 bases). Germline CDR1 is ENHRY and CDR2 is SYGVKD. The CDR3 runs to 16 residues. Trimming took 6 bases from V and 1 from J, leaving 16 bases between them. CDR3 nucleotide sequence: TGTGCCATCAGCAAACAGGGTTTGGGAAGCAATCAGCCCCAGCATTTT. Encoded protein: CAISKQGLGSNQPQHF.

This chain connects TRBV13 to TRBJ1-1; 9 bases line up with TRBD1. V shed 5 bases, J shed 11 bases, and the junction held 9 bases outside the gene matches. The CDR3 runs 13 residues. Looked up from germline, CDR1 is PRHDT and CDR2 is FYEKMQ (reference sequence). The CDR3 bases are TGTGCCAGCAGCGCCGGGACAGGGAGTGTGGCTTTCTTT. Protein sequence: CASSAGTGSVAFF.

The chain joins TRBV19 to TRBJ2-6; perhaps TRBD1 as D (6 bases). The CDR3 covers 15 residues. Trimming pared 7 bases from V and 0 bases from J, leaving 10 bases between. Germline loops: CDR1 LNHDA, CDR2 SQIVND (reference sequence). CDR3 DNA: TGTGCCAGTAAGGCAGGGGTCTCTGGGGCCAACGTCCTGACTTTC. Protein product: CASKAGVSGANVLTF. Based on the CDR3 plus reference TRBV19 and TRBJ2-6, the full variable domain is DGGITQSPKYLFRKEGQNVTLSCEQNLNHDAMYWYRQDPGQGLRLIYYSQIVNDFQKGDIAEGYSVSREKKESFPLTVTSAQKNPTAFYLCASKAGVSGANVLTFGAGSRLTVL.